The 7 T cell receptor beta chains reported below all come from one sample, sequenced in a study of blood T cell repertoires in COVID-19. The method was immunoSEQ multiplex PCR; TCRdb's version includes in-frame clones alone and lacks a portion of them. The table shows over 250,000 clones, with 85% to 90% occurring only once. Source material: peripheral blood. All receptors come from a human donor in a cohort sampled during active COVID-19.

The CDR3: CASSFGQGGTEAFF. In DNA, the CDR3 is TGTGCCAGCTCATTTGGACAGGGGGGAACTGAAGCTTTCTTT. The V gene is TRBV18, the J gene TRBJ1-1; TRBD1 matches at 10 bases. The ends lost 5 bases at V and 5 bases at J; junction bases unmatched: 5. The CDR3 runs to 14 residues. From germline, CDR1 is KGHSH and CDR2 LQKENI.

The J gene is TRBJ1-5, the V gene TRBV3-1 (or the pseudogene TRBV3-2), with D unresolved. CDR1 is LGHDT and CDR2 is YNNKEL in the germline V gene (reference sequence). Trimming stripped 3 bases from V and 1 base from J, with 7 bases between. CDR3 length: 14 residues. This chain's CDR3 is CASSHWESNQPQHF. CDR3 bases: TGTGCCAGCAGCCATTGGGAGAGCAATCAGCCCCAGCATTTT.

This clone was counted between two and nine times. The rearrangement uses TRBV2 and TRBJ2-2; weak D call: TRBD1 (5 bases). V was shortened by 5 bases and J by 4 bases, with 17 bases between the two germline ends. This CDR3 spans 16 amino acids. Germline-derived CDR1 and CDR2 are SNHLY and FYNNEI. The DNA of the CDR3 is TGTGCCAGCAGTAAGGGGCCGGCCCTCGGCACCGGGGAGCTGTTTTTT. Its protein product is CASSKGPALGTGELFF.

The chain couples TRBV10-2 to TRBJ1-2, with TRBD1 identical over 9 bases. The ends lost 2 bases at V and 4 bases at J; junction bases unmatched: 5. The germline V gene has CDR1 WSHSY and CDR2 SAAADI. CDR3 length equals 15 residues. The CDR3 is CASSETGQGFYGYTF. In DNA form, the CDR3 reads TGCGCCAGCAGTGAGACGGGACAGGGTTTCTATGGCTACACCTTC.

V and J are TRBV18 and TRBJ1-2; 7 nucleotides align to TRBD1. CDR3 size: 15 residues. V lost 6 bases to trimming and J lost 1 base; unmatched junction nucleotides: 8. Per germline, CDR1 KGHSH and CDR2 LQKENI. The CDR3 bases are TGTGCCAGCTCCCCTCGGACAGGACTTAACTATGGCTACACCTTC. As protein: CASSPRTGLNYGYTF.

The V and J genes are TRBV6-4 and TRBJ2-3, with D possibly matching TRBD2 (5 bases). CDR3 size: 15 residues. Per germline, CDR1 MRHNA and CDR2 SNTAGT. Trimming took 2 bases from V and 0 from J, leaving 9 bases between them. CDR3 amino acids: CASSDEGLSTDTQYF. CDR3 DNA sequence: TGTGCCAGCAGTGACGAGGGCTTAAGCACAGATACGCAGTATTTT.

CDR3 amino acids: CASSRDRRATGELFF. CDR3 DNA: TGTGCCAGTAGTAGAGACCGGAGGGCGACCGGGGAGCTGTTTTTT. The chain recombines TRBV19 with TRBJ2-2; the D gene is possibly TRBD2 (6 bases). Per the germline V gene, CDR1 is LNHDA and CDR2 is SQIVND (reference sequence). Trimming cost V 4 bases and J 5 bases, with 14 bases left between them. This CDR3 contains 15 residues. The full variable domain, completed using reference TRBV19 and TRBJ2-2, is DGGITQSPKYLFRKEGQNVTLSCEQNLNHDAMYWYRQDPGQGLRLIYYSQIVNDFQKGDIAEGYSVSREKKESFPLTVTSAQKNPTAFYLCASSRDRRATGELFFGEGSRLTVL.